This entry lists 32 T cell receptor beta chains sequenced from one sample in a study of neurological immune-mediated disorders. TCRdb reprocessed the 5' RACE reads with MiXCR, giving one entry per CDR3 protein. The sample consists of 77,000 or so distinct CDR3 sequences, about 9.7% of them appearing once. Sample: PBMCs. These receptors were collected from a man aged 45 to 65 in good health.

At least ten counts were recorded for this clonotype. J is TRBJ2-5 and V is TRBV11-2; 11 nucleotides match TRBD2. The CDR3 length is 16 residues. The germline CDR1 and CDR2 sequences are SGHAT and FQNNGV. Trimming removed 4 bases from V and 4 bases from J; junction bases left unmatched: 8. CDR3 amino acids: CASSSPSGGNTETQYF. CDR3 nucleotide sequence: TGTGCCAGCAGCTCCCCTAGCGGGGGGAACACAGAGACCCAGTACTTC.

This clonotype showed up many times. The rearrangement uses TRBV29-1 and TRBJ1-2; D is possibly TRBD1 (6 bases). This CDR3 has 14 residues. V dropped 2 bases and J dropped 8 bases, with 18 bases sitting between them. CDR1 and CDR2 (germline): SQVTM, ANQGSEA. CDR3 in amino acids: CSVEKEGGPRGYTF. CDR3 coding DNA: TGCAGCGTTGAAAAGGAGGGGGGGCCGCGAGGCTACACCTTC.

Many counts were recorded for this clonotype. This chain links TRBV2 with TRBJ2-7; TRBD1 matches 9 bases. CDR3 length: 13 amino acids. Germline V gene lookup returns CDR1 SNHLY and CDR2 FYNNEI. With 8 bases clipped from V and 3 bases from J, the junction kept 5 bases outside the gene matches. CDR3 nucleotides: TGTGCCAGCGTGGGGACAGGGAACTACGAGCAGTACTTC. It yields the protein CASVGTGNYEQYF.

This clonotype was found a few times. The rearrangement links TRBV28 to TRBJ1-6; 9 bases fit TRBD1. The V and J ends lost 4 bases and 5 bases, in that order; junction bases with no gene match: 6. Per the germline V gene, CDR1 is MDHEN and CDR2 is SYDVKM. This CDR3 region has 16 residues. CDR3 in amino acids: CASSSPGTGNNSPLHF. CDR3 bases: TGTGCCAGCAGTTCCCCCGGGACAGGGAATAATTCACCCCTCCACTTT.

This clonotype was counted at least ten times. The chain carries TRBV7-2 and TRBJ2-1, with 10 bases that match TRBD2. This CDR3 is 16 amino acids long. The V segment lost 5 bases and the J segment 5 bases; nucleotides outside the gene matches: 9. CDR1 is SGHTA and CDR2 is FQGNSA in the germline V gene. CDR3 region: CASSETGTSENNEQFF. CDR3 bases: TGTGCCAGCAGCGAAACCGGGACTAGCGAGAACAATGAGCAGTTCTTC.

Ten or more counts support this clonotype. The rearrangement uses TRBV27 and TRBJ2-7; 9 bases line up with TRBD2. Germline lookup yields CDR1 MNHEY and CDR2 SMNVEV (reference sequence). The CDR3 totals 14 residues. Trimming took 2 bases from V and 5 from J; bases not matched to a gene: 4. The CDR3 sequence is CASSLAGGRNEQYF. The CDR3 nucleotides read TGTGCCAGCAGTTTAGCGGGAGGGAGGAACGAGCAGTACTTC.

This clonotype was found many times. V gene TRBV20-1 combines with J gene TRBJ2-5; 10 positions agree with TRBD2. The CDR3 runs to 18 residues. Per germline, CDR1 DFQATT and CDR2 SNEGSKA (reference sequence). V gave up 1 base and J gave up 4 bases; unmatched junction bases: 15. DNA for the CDR3: TGCAGTGCTAGAGTAGCGCTAGCGGGAGTAACTTCCCCAGAGACCCAGTACTTC. This sequence encodes CSARVALAGVTSPETQYF.

This clonotype was seen at least ten times. This chain links TRBV6-2 or TRBV6-3 with TRBJ2-5; 8 bases agree with TRBD1. The CDR3 totals 11 residues. The V segment lost 10 bases and the J segment 4 bases; nucleotides outside the gene matches: 2. Germline values: CDR1 MNHEY, CDR2 SVGEGT. As DNA, the CDR3 is TGTGCCACCGGACAGGGAGAGACCCAGTACTTC. This encodes CATGQGETQYF.

This clonotype was seen repeatedly, ten times or more. The chain couples TRBV7-2 to TRBJ2-1; no clear D gene. The V end lost 3 bases, the J end lost 0 bases, and 3 bases lay between the germline ends. Germline loops: CDR1 SGHTA, CDR2 FQGNSA. CDR3 length: 13 residues. The CDR3 sequence: CASSFDSYNEQFF. The CDR3 DNA follows: TGTGCCAGCAGCTTCGACTCCTACAATGAGCAGTTCTTC.

About this clonotype itself: This may stem from a read error, because a much larger clone lies one nucleotide away. The CDR3 DNA is TGTGCCAGCAGCTCCCACACCGGGGAGCTGTTTTTT. This codes for CASSSHTGELFF. This rearrangement joins TRBV7-3 to TRBJ2-2, with D hard to call. With 4 bases removed from V and 3 bases from J, the gap between germline ends came to 3 bases. The CDR3 consists of 12 residues. CDR1 is SGHTA and CDR2 is FQGTGA in the germline V gene.

The gene calls are TRBV6-1 and TRBJ2-3; weak D call: TRBD2 (6 bases). This CDR3 region has 15 residues. Germline lookup yields CDR1 MNHNS and CDR2 SASEGT. V was trimmed by 11 bases and J by 6 bases, leaving 24 bases between them. The CDR3 DNA sequence: TGTGCCGGCATTGACCGTGGAGGGGCTGATGATACGCAGTATTTT. Amino acid sequence: CAGIDRGGADDTQYF.

Many counts were recorded for this clonotype. The rearrangement links TRBV5-1 to TRBJ1-5, with D uncertain. Trimming removed 6 bases from V and 0 bases from J, with 13 bases in between. The CDR3 is 15 amino acids. CDR1 and CDR2 (germline): SGHRS, YFSETQ. CDR3 region: CASTQDGHSNQPQHF. CDR3 DNA sequence: TGCGCCAGCACCCAGGACGGGCATAGCAATCAGCCCCAGCATTTT.

The sample holds many counts of this clonotype. V gene TRBV7-2 combines with J gene TRBJ2-1; D is ambiguous. There are 14 residues in the CDR3. Trimming took 5 bases from V and 1 from J, leaving 9 bases between them. CDR1 is SGHTA and CDR2 is FQGNSA in the germline V gene. The CDR3 sequence is CASSPDWSYNEQFF. The CDR3 DNA reads as TGTGCCAGCAGCCCCGACTGGTCCTACAATGAGCAGTTCTTC.

As to this clonotype: A read error is possible here, since a much larger clone lies one base away. V and J are TRBV29-1 and TRBJ1-5, with D perhaps TRBD1 (6 bases). CDR3 size: 14 residues. CDR1 and CDR2 from the germline V gene are SQVTM and ANQGSEA. CDR3 sequence: CSALQGNGNQPPHF. DNA of the CDR3: TGCAGCGCTTTACAGGGTAATGGTAATCAGCCCCCGCATTTT.

Many counts were recorded for this clonotype. J is TRBJ2-2 and V is TRBV5-6; D not certain. With 4 bases removed from V and 6 bases from J, the gap between germline ends came to 19 bases. CDR3 size: 16 residues. Germline V gives CDR1 SGHDT, CDR2 YYEEEE. The CDR3: CASSLLGDIRPGELFF. The CDR3 DNA follows: TGTGCCAGCAGCCTGCTTGGGGATATCCGTCCCGGGGAGCTGTTTTTT.

The gene calls are TRBV7-3 and TRBJ2-7; D ambiguous. The germline V and J ends were trimmed by 2 bases and 3 bases, with 14 bases remaining between them. Germline V lookup: CDR1 SGHTA, CDR2 FQGTGA. The CDR3 runs 15 residues. The CDR3 sequence: CASSLYGDTGYEQYF. As DNA, the CDR3 is TGTGCCAGCAGCTTATATGGAGATACGGGCTACGAGCAGTACTTC. Complete variable domain (other parts from reference TRBV7-3 and TRBJ2-7): GAGVSQTPSNKVTEKGKYVELRCDPISGHTALYWYRQSLGQGPEFLIYFQGTGAADDSGLPNDRFFAVRPEGSVSTLKIQRTERGDSAVYLCASSLYGDTGYEQYFGPGTRLTVT.

This clonotype came up many times. The rearrangement links TRBV20-1 to TRBJ2-5, with D maybe TRBD2 (5 bases). The germline gives CDR1 DFQATT, CDR2 SNEGSKA (reference sequence). The CDR3 runs to 12 residues. V dropped 3 bases and J dropped 1 base, with 6 bases sitting between them. CDR3 sequence: CSASGVQETQYF. For the CDR3, the DNA is TGCAGTGCTAGCGGGGTCCAAGAGACCCAGTACTTC.

The rearrangement joins TRBV6-5 to TRBJ2-6; the D is unclear. The V end was cut by 0 bases, the J end by 0 bases, with 6 bases between. Looked up from germline, CDR1 is MNHEY and CDR2 is SVGAGI. The CDR3 contains 16 residues. The CDR3 region is CASSYSATSGANVLTF. The CDR3 region has the DNA TGTGCCAGCAGTTACTCGGCGACCTCTGGGGCCAACGTCCTGACTTTC.

This clonotype showed up many times. This rearrangement joins TRBV5-1 to TRBJ1-2, with 11 positions matching TRBD1. The CDR3 sequence is 15 residues long. Unmatched junction bases numbered 6, after V lost 3 bases and J lost 5 bases. The germline V gene encodes CDR1 SGHRS and CDR2 YFSETQ. In DNA form, the CDR3 reads TGCGCCAGCAGCTCGTGGACAGGGGGCGGGTATGGCTACACCTTC. Its protein is CASSSWTGGGYGYTF.

In this sample, this clonotype turned up many times. CDR3 amino acids: CASSFGGYEQYF. CDR3 sequence (DNA): TGTGCCAGCAGTTTCGGGGGGTACGAGCAGTACTTC. The chain employs TRBV12-3 or TRBV12-4 and TRBJ2-7, with TRBD2 matching 7 bases. The CDR3 length is 12 residues. The ends lost 3 bases at V and 4 bases at J; junction bases unmatched: 0.

Ten or more counts support this clonotype. The J gene is TRBJ1-5, the V gene TRBV5-1, with D unresolved. The CDR3 contains 15 residues. Trimming cost V 1 base and J 1 base, with 9 bases left between them. CDR1 and CDR2 from the germline V gene are SGHRS and YFSETQ. Here the CDR3 reads CASSLRGMSNQPQHF. As DNA, the CDR3 is TGCGCCAGCAGCTTGCGAGGGATGAGCAATCAGCCCCAGCATTTT.

This clonotype came up many times. V and J are TRBV5-5 and TRBJ2-7, with D perhaps matching TRBD2 (7 bases). V was shortened by 0 bases and J by 2 bases, with 12 bases between the two germline ends. CDR3 length: 15 amino acids. Per the germline V gene, CDR1 is SGHKS and CDR2 is YYEKEE (reference sequence). The CDR3 here is CASSLEGGGAYEQYF. CDR3 sequence (DNA): TGTGCCAGCAGCTTGGAAGGAGGGGGGGCCTACGAGCAGTACTTC.

This clonotype has more than one count but fewer than ten. The chain links TRBV5-1 to TRBJ2-3, with TRBD1 identical over 11 bases. This CDR3 has 15 residues. V lost 3 bases, J lost 4 bases, and 4 bases stayed unmatched. CDR1 and CDR2 from the germline V gene are SGHRS and YFSETQ. CDR3 in amino acids: CASSSGQGVADTQYF. The CDR3 nucleotides are TGCGCCAGCAGCTCGGGACAGGGGGTGGCAGATACGCAGTATTTT.

This clonotype was seen repeatedly, ten times or more. V is TRBV7-2 and J is TRBJ1-1, with D unclear. The CDR3 runs to 14 residues. Germline assignment: CDR1 SGHTA and CDR2 FQGNSA. The V and J ends lost 5 bases and 2 bases respectively, with 12 bases between them. CDR3 residues: CASSLGLRNTEAFF. In nucleotides, the CDR3 is TGTGCCAGCAGCCTCGGACTGAGAAACACTGAAGCTTTCTTT.

This clonotype was found many times. The V and J genes are TRBV7-2 and TRBJ2-3; tentatively, D is TRBD2 (5 bases). Germline V CDR1 and CDR2: SGHTA, FQGNSA. The CDR3 is 14 residues long. V was shortened by 1 base and J by 5 bases, with 10 bases between the two germline ends. In DNA form, the CDR3 reads TGTGCCAGCAGCTTAGGACGAGGAGGAGATACGCAGTATTTT. It encodes CASSLGRGGDTQYF.

This clonotype came up many times. The chain is built from TRBV5-5 and TRBJ1-5; D remains ambiguous. Germline V CDR1 and CDR2: SGHKS, YYEKEE (reference sequence). The germline V and J ends were trimmed by 5 bases and 9 bases, with 21 bases remaining between them. The CDR3 consists of 15 residues. CDR3 sequence (DNA): TGTGCCAGCAGGTATGACGACCGGTCTGTGCGGCCCCAGCATTTT. Translated, it gives CASRYDDRSVRPQHF.

This clonotype has a count of ten or more. The V gene is TRBV20-1, the J gene TRBJ2-7; D not resolved. The germline V gene has CDR1 DFQATT and CDR2 SNEGSKA (reference sequence). The V end lost 5 bases, the J end lost 4 bases, and 18 bases lay between the germline ends. This CDR3 has 14 residues. The DNA for the CDR3 is TGCAGTGCTCAAGGCTCGACCCTAAGGTACGAGCAGTACTTC. Translating gives CSAQGSTLRYEQYF.

This clonotype showed up many times. The chain uses TRBV6-6 and TRBJ2-7, with TRBD2 as a possible D gene (6 bases). Germline V lookup: CDR1 MNHNY, CDR2 SVGAGI (reference sequence). This CDR3 is 14 amino acids long. V lost 5 bases, J lost 4 bases, and 15 bases lay in between. The CDR3 reads CASSPLALQYEQYF. As DNA, the CDR3 is TGTGCCAGCAGTCCTCTAGCGCTACAATACGAGCAGTACTTC.

This clonotype occurred many times. The gene calls are TRBV5-1 and TRBJ2-2; D unresolved. Trimming removed 0 bases from V and 2 bases from J, with 5 bases in between. Germline V CDR1 and CDR2: SGHRS, YFSETQ. This CDR3 contains 14 residues. DNA of the CDR3: TGCGCCAGCAGCTTGGTACTAAACACCGGGGAGCTGTTTTTT. Amino acids: CASSLVLNTGELFF.

The sample holds many counts of this clonotype. The chain carries TRBV20-1 and TRBJ2-6; 14 bases fit TRBD2. The CDR3 loop spans 18 amino acids. Germline lookup yields CDR1 DFQATT and CDR2 SNEGSKA (reference sequence). Germline trimming cut 5 bases from V and 0 bases from J; bases unmatched to any gene: 6. The CDR3 DNA reads as TGCAGTGCTGGGGGCGGACTAGCGGGAGGCTCTGGGGCCAACGTCCTGACTTTC. Its translation is CSAGGGLAGGSGANVLTF.

This clonotype was observed many times. This chain uses TRBV28 with TRBJ1-2; D possibly corresponds to TRBD1 (6 bases). Germline V lookup: CDR1 MDHEN, CDR2 SYDVKM. The V end was cut by 4 bases, the J end by 6 bases, with 21 bases between. This CDR3 comprises 16 residues. In DNA, the CDR3 is TGTGCCAGCAGTTCGGCGGACAGTTACATTGGAAATGGCTACACCTTC. It codes for CASSSADSYIGNGYTF.

This clonotype has at least ten counts. The V call is TRBV5-1, the J call TRBJ2-1; D gene unclear. Trimming pared 4 bases from V and 0 bases from J, leaving 11 bases between. The germline V gene encodes CDR1 SGHRS and CDR2 YFSETQ. This CDR3 is built from 15 residues. CDR3 sequence (DNA): TGCGCCAGCAGCCCTCTCCCTAGCTCCTACAATGAGCAGTTCTTC. Translated: CASSPLPSSYNEQFF. Complete variable domain (other parts from reference TRBV5-1 and TRBJ2-1): KAGVTQTPRYLIKTRGQQVTLSCSPISGHRSVSWYQQTPGQGLQFLFEYFSETQRNKGNFPGRFSGRQFSNSRSEMNVSTLELGDSALYLCASSPLPSSYNEQFFGPGTRLTVL.